Presented here are 21 T cell receptor beta chains from one specimen sequenced in a study of CD8+CD57+ T cells in acquired aplastic anemia. By flow cytometry, patients selected for sequencing had shown an expansion of CD8+CD57+ cells. Using genomic DNA as the template, TCR beta VDJ and CDR3 profiling was carried out. TCRdb analysed the reads with MiXCR anew, one entry per CDR3 protein. This sample has 170,000 or so distinct CDR3 sequences, with around half found just once. The sample comprised sorted CD4+, CD8+, or CD8+CD57+ T cells (not recorded which) from PBMCs. The receptors derive from a human donor with aplastic anemia.

This clonotype appeared many times. V usage is TRBV12-3 or TRBV12-4 and J usage is TRBJ2-7, with unresolved D. CDR3 length: 13 amino acids. V was shortened by 4 bases and J by 0 bases, with 7 bases between the two germline ends. Written as DNA, the CDR3 is TGTGCCAGCAGTTACACGAGCTCCTACGAGCAGTACTTC. Encoded protein: CASSYTSSYEQYF.

V is TRBV20-1 and J is TRBJ2-1; 7 nucleotides align to TRBD2. V was pared by 6 bases and J by 6 bases, with 11 bases of the junction left unmatched. The germline V gene has CDR1 DFQATT and CDR2 SNEGSKA (reference sequence). The CDR3 covers 14 residues. This CDR3 reads CSAFPPGLFNEQFF. Written as DNA, the CDR3 is TGCAGTGCCTTTCCTCCGGGACTATTCAATGAGCAGTTCTTC.

This clonotype occurred many times. The rearrangement uses TRBV5-6 and TRBJ1-5; D gene uncertain. This CDR3 comprises 12 residues. Trimming took 2 bases from V and 0 from J, leaving 0 bases between them. Germline CDR1 and CDR2: SGHDT and YYEEEE. CDR3 amino acids: CASSFSNQPQHF. The DNA of the CDR3 is TGTGCCAGCAGCTTTAGCAATCAGCCCCAGCATTTT.

This clonotype was counted ten times or more. The chain employs TRBV19 and TRBJ1-1, with D perhaps TRBD1 (6 bases). This CDR3 is 16 amino acids long. CDR1 is LNHDA and CDR2 is SQIVND in the germline V gene (reference sequence). V lost 4 bases to trimming and J lost 0 bases, with 15 bases between them. The CDR3 reads CASSSGQTTLNTEAFF. CDR3 DNA sequence: TGTGCCAGTAGTAGCGGACAGACGACGTTGAACACTGAAGCTTTCTTT.

This clonotype was recorded at least ten times. The V and J genes are TRBV25-1 and TRBJ2-5, with 9 bases matching TRBD2. J lost 5 bases, V lost 3 bases, and 7 bases had no gene match. The CDR3 totals 15 residues. Germline V gives CDR1 MGHDK, CDR2 SYGVNS. In nucleotides, the CDR3 is TGTGCCAGCAGTGACCTGACTAGCGGATTGGAGACCCAGTACTTC. Translation: CASSDLTSGLETQYF.

The DNA for the CDR3 is TGCAGTGCTAGAGGGGTCCGGATGGACAATGAGCAGTTCTTC. This sequence encodes CSARGVRMDNEQFF. The V gene is TRBV20-1, the J gene TRBJ2-1; D gene unclear. Looked up from germline, CDR1 is DFQATT and CDR2 is SNEGSKA (reference sequence). Trimming pared 1 base from V and 5 bases from J, leaving 12 bases between. The CDR3 is 14 amino acids.

With regard to this clonotype: The junction departs from germline at one end; a sequencing error may be responsible. V gene TRBV20-1 combines with J gene TRBJ2-1; TRBD2 agrees at 14 bases. CDR3 length: 14 residues. CDR1 is DFQATT and CDR2 is SNEGSKA in the germline V gene (reference sequence). CDR3: CSATGLAGGNGQFF. CDR3 bases: TGCAGTGCTACAGGACTAGCGGGAGGCAATGGGCAGTTCTTC.

The V and J genes are TRBV24-1 and TRBJ2-3; 7 bases fit TRBD1. CDR1 and CDR2 (germline): KGHDR, SFDVKD. The CDR3 loop spans 14 amino acids. The V gene end was trimmed by 7 bases and the J gene end by 2 bases; junction bases not matched to a gene: 5. Here the CDR3 reads CATSATGSTDTQYF. The CDR3 bases are TGTGCCACCAGCGCGACAGGGTCCACAGATACGCAGTATTTT.

This clonotype was picked up many times. This chain links TRBV5-1 with TRBJ1-6, with 7 bases lining up with TRBD1. This CDR3 is 16 amino acids long. Germline V gene lookup returns CDR1 SGHRS and CDR2 YFSETQ. V shed 4 bases, J shed 0 bases, and the junction held 4 bases outside the gene matches. For the CDR3, the DNA is TGCGCCAGCAGCCCGGACAGGAGCTCCTATAATTCACCCCTCCACTTT. This codes for CASSPDRSSYNSPLHF.

The table lists this clonotype with many counts. The chain couples TRBV6-1 to TRBJ2-1, with a possible D match to TRBD2 (6 bases). Trimming pared 7 bases from V and 5 bases from J, leaving 21 bases between. The CDR3 runs to 16 residues. The germline CDR1 and CDR2 sequences are MNHNS and SASEGT. CDR3 region: CASNPRDVVADNEQFF. The CDR3 bases are TGTGCCAGCAATCCACGGGATGTGGTAGCGGACAATGAGCAGTTCTTC.

Many counts were recorded for this clonotype. The genes are TRBV7-9 and TRBJ1-1; 8 nucleotides align to TRBD1. CDR1 and CDR2 (germline): SEHNR, FQNEAQ (reference sequence). The V and J ends lost 5 bases and 11 bases, in that order; junction bases with no gene match: 7. CDR3 length: 12 residues. The CDR3 nucleotides read TGTGCCAGCAGCATGACAGGGGTTGAGGCTTTCTTT. Translated, it gives CASSMTGVEAFF.

A single count supports this clonotype. The chain couples TRBV29-1 to TRBJ1-1; 7 nucleotides agree with TRBD1. Germline V lookup: CDR1 SQVTM, CDR2 ANQGSEA. The ends lost 7 bases at V and 4 bases at J; junction bases unmatched: 6. This CDR3 is built from 12 residues. CDR3 coding DNA: TGCAGCGGGAATGACAGGGTCACTGAAGCTTTCTTT. Protein sequence: CSGNDRVTEAFF.

This sequence joins TRBV10-3 and TRBJ1-4; no firm D call. Germline values: CDR1 ENHRY, CDR2 SYGVKD. The V end was cut by 2 bases, the J end by 7 bases, with 14 bases between. The CDR3 length is 15 residues. CDR3 protein: CAISEGENDAEKLFF. The CDR3 DNA sequence: TGTGCCATCAGTGAGGGGGAAAACGACGCTGAAAAACTGTTTTTT.

J is TRBJ2-5 and V is TRBV7-8; tentative D call: TRBD2 (7 bases). Trimming shortened V by 2 bases and J by 4 bases, and 17 bases separated the two germline ends. This CDR3 region has 16 residues. The V gene's germline CDR1 is SGHVS and CDR2 FQNEAQ. The CDR3 bases are TGTGCCAGCAGCTTAACCTACCCGGGGGGCCGAGAGACCCAGTACTTC. Its translation is CASSLTYPGGRETQYF. Looking up the rest from reference TRBV7-8 and TRBJ2-5 gives the full variable domain: GAGVSQSPRYKVAKRGQDVALRCDPISGHVSLFWYQQALGQGPEFLTYFQNEAQLDKSGLPSDRFFAERPEGSVSTLKIQRTQQEDSAVYLCASSLTYPGGRETQYFGPGTRLLVL.

The chain has TRBV28 and TRBJ1-2; D unresolved. Germline loops: CDR1 MDHEN, CDR2 SYDVKM. This CDR3 contains 13 residues. Trimming removed 2 bases from V and 2 bases from J, with 6 bases in between. Written as DNA, the CDR3 is TGTGCCAGCAGTTTACCGGCGAACTATGGCTACACCTTC. The encoded protein is CASSLPANYGYTF.

The genes are TRBV29-1 and TRBJ2-7; D might be TRBD2 (5 bases). This CDR3 region has 12 residues. Germline loops: CDR1 SQVTM, CDR2 ANQGSEA. Trimming left V 4 bases short and J 7 bases short, with 14 bases between. CDR3 sequence (DNA): TGCAGCGTTGTCGGGGTCGACCGGGAGCAGTACTTC. This sequence encodes CSVVGVDREQYF.

V gene TRBV6-5 combines with J gene TRBJ1-5, with D possibly TRBD1 on 6 matching bases. V was trimmed by 0 bases and J by 2 bases, leaving 8 bases between them. The germline V gene has CDR1 MNHEY and CDR2 SVGAGI. This CDR3 is 15 amino acids long. The CDR3 protein is CASSYSAGGNQPQHF. The DNA for the CDR3 is TGTGCCAGCAGTTACTCGGCAGGGGGCAATCAGCCCCAGCATTTT.

This clonotype was detected many times. This sequence joins TRBV3-1 and TRBJ1-5; 8 bases align to TRBD1. The CDR3 is made up of 13 amino acids. The V and J ends lost 5 bases and 8 bases, in that order; junction bases with no gene match: 5. Germline V CDR1 and CDR2: LGHDT, YNNKEL (reference sequence). CDR3 DNA sequence: TGTGCCAGCAGCGACAGGGGCAGGGAGCCCCAGCATTTT. Its protein is CASSDRGREPQHF.

This clonotype was found many times. This chain joins TRBV6-4 and TRBJ2-2; weak D call: TRBD2 (5 bases). CDR1 is MRHNA, CDR2 SNTAGT, per germline. This CDR3 is built from 17 residues. Trimming shortened V by 0 bases and J by 0 bases, and 11 bases separated the two germline ends. This CDR3 reads CASSDSPSSANTGELFF. CDR3 in DNA: TGTGCCAGCAGTGACTCGCCTAGCAGCGCGAACACCGGGGAGCTGTTTTTT.

This chain uses TRBV29-1 with TRBJ1-1; no firm D call. The CDR3 covers 13 residues. Germline V lookup: CDR1 SQVTM, CDR2 ANQGSEA. The ends were cut back, 1 base at V and 1 base at J, with 7 bases in the middle. The CDR3 spells CSVEGHRNTEAFF. The CDR3 DNA reads as TGCAGCGTTGAAGGACACAGGAACACTGAAGCTTTCTTT.

This clonotype was seen only a few times. The chain recombines TRBV2 with TRBJ1-2; D perhaps matches TRBD1 (5 bases). The CDR3 is made up of 13 amino acids. The V end was cut by 3 bases, the J end by 5 bases, with 10 bases between. Per germline, CDR1 SNHLY and CDR2 FYNNEI. The CDR3 loop is CASSDVGGYGYTF. CDR3 DNA sequence: TGTGCCAGCAGTGACGTCGGGGGTTATGGCTACACCTTC.